The present T cell receptor (beta chain) was sequenced within a study of human T cells and chemical hapten exposure. About the research overall: Upper-back patch tests with 0.01% DPC were read at 6 days. The patients were mostly female; they had alopecia areata, totalis or universalis. Per-sample TCR yields varied mainly from small pooled library volume differences. Study observations and caveats: Those TCRs sitting above 1 in 1000 frequency stayed the same with DPC sensitization.

The CDR3 covers 13 residues. From germline, CDR1 is DFQATT and CDR2 SNEGSKA (reference sequence). V lost 5 bases to trimming and J lost 1 base, with 11 bases between them. Time point indicated: patch test 2, 6 weeks after DPC sensitization. Treatment in this sample: therapeutic diphenylcyclopropenone sensitization with weekly scalp DPC. TCRdb independently ran MiXCR on the RACE reads; one entry per CDR3 protein. Of 85,000 to 95,000 distinct CDR3 sequences in the sample, about 11% were seen once. This clonotype was observed a handful of times. The antigen remains undetermined. This chain connects TRBV20-1 to TRBJ2-5; D is unresolved. The starting material was whole blood, obtained in connection with sensitization to the hapten diphenylcyclopropenone (DPC). The TCR sequence derives from a middle-aged man with alopecia areata. Some clones in this sample may be carry-over from other donors' samples. DNA for the CDR3: TGCAGTGCTTATTTAGGGTTCCAAGAGACCCAGTACTTC. Its protein product is CSAYLGFQETQYF.